The clone carrying this T cell receptor (beta chain) was found a few times. Its antigen is undetermined. A universal primer site and UMIs were added as TCR cDNA was made by 5'RACE template switching. TCRdb reprocessed the 5' RACE reads with MiXCR, giving one entry per CDR3 protein. The sample holds 450,000 to 550,000 distinct CDR3 sequences; 21% are singletons and the top ten take 15% to 20%. The data were obtained in a study of T cells after yellow fever vaccination. The CDR3 length is 16 residues. Trimming removed 0 bases from V and 6 bases from J, with 19 bases in between. Germline V CDR1 and CDR2: SGHNT, YYREEE (reference sequence). Study-level findings and limits: The study found a weaker secondary response that peaked faster, day 5 versus 15. Clones from primary vaccination mostly reappeared after the booster (around 97% CD4, approximately 88% CD8).

The source is a man aged 18 to 30 who received the YFV17D yellow fever vaccine. The sequences come from PBMCs, collected roughly 20 days after the first yellow fever vaccination. The V gene is TRBV5-4, the J gene TRBJ2-7, with D possibly TRBD2 on 6 matching bases. CDR3 nucleotide sequence: TGTGCCAGCAGCTTGGGGCTGGGGGACGGGGGAACCGAGCAGTACGTC. This gives the protein CASSLGLGDGGTEQYV.